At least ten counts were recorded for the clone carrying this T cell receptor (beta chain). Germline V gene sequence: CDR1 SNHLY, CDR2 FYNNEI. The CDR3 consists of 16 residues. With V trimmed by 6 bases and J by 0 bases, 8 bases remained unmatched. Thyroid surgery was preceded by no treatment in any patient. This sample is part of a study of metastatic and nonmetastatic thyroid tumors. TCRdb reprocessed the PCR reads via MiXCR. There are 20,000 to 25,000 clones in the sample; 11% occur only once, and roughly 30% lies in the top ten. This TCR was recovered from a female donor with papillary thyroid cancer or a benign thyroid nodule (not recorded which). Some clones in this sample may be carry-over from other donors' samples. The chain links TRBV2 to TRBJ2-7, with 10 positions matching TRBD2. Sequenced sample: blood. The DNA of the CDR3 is TGTGCCAGCAGGAGGGGACTAGCGTATAGCTCCTACGAGCAGTACTTC. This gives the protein CASRRGLAYSSYEQYF.